The 9 T cell receptor beta chains below come from one sample, sequenced in a study of shared clonotypes between healthy human individuals. Naive CD8 cells comprised CD45RO-negative, CCR7-positively selected cells, excluding terminally differentiated effector memory CD45RA+ cells. Data came from immunoSEQ multiplex PCR; TCRdb stores just in-frame clones and leaves some out. The sample yields around 1,900,000 clones, roughly 93% seen once. Material for sequencing was naive CD8+ T cells from PBMCs. Receptors were obtained from a man between 18 and 29 years old in good health. Some clones in this sample may be carry-over from other donors' samples.

The chain uses TRBV9 and TRBJ2-2; D gene uncertain. This CDR3 spans 17 amino acids. Germline V gene data show CDR1 as SGDLS and CDR2 as YYNGEE. V shed 3 bases and J shed 0 bases, with 15 bases lying between them. The CDR3 loop is CASSAPVLAANTGELFF. CDR3 in DNA: TGTGCCAGCAGCGCCCCCGTACTGGCGGCGAACACCGGGGAGCTGTTTTTT. Based on the CDR3 plus reference TRBV9 and TRBJ2-2, the full variable domain is DSGVTQTPKHLITATGQRVTLRCSPRSGDLSVYWYQQSLDQGLQFLIQYYNGEERAKGNILERFSAQQFPDLHSELNLSSLELGDSALYFCASSAPVLAANTGELFFGEGSRLTVL.

The V gene is TRBV7-3, the J gene TRBJ2-3; 9 bases align to TRBD2. The length of the CDR3 is 16 residues. CDR1 and CDR2 (germline): SGHTA, FQGTGA. V shed 3 bases and J 3 bases; nucleotides not matched to a gene: 7. CDR3 nucleotides: TGTGCCAGCAGCTTTTTCGCGGGAGGGCCGACAGATACGCAGTATTTT. This encodes CASSFFAGGPTDTQYF.

This clone was counted once. V gene TRBV5-5 combines with J gene TRBJ2-7; D not certain. CDR1 SGHKS and CDR2 YYEKEE come from the germline V gene (reference sequence). There are 14 residues in the CDR3. V lost 0 bases, J lost 3 bases, and 10 bases lay in between. For the CDR3, the DNA is TGTGCCAGCAGCTTGGGAGGCGGTAACTACGAGCAGTACTTC. It specifies CASSLGGGNYEQYF.

The chain joins TRBV5-8 to TRBJ2-2; perhaps TRBD1 as D (5 bases). Germline values: CDR1 SGHTS, CDR2 YDEGEE. This CDR3 contains 15 residues. Trimming cost V 0 bases and J 3 bases, with 9 bases left between them. This CDR3 is CASSLGQKYTGELFF. As DNA, the CDR3 is TGTGCCAGCAGCTTGGGACAGAAATACACCGGGGAGCTGTTTTTT.

The V and J genes are TRBV5-1 and TRBJ2-3; TRBD1 matches 7 bases. Trimming at V came to 3 bases and at J to 3 bases, leaving 7 bases not matched to a gene. Germline CDR1 reads SGHRS; CDR2 reads YFSETQ. This CDR3 contains 15 residues. CDR3 protein: CASSWNRQGTDTQYF. CDR3 nucleotides: TGCGCCAGCAGCTGGAACCGACAGGGTACAGATACGCAGTATTTT.

The chain has TRBV5-6 and TRBJ2-5, with 9 nucleotides matching TRBD1. Germline trimming cut 5 bases from V and 4 bases from J; bases unmatched to any gene: 6. The CDR3 has 14 residues. Germline V gene lookup returns CDR1 SGHDT and CDR2 YYEEEE. The CDR3 nucleotides are TGTGCCAGCAGAGGGACAGGGTCTAGAGAGACCCAGTACTTC. This gives the protein CASRGTGSRETQYF.

A note on this clone: This specimen includes other DNA sequences encoding the same CDR3. The genes are TRBV5-1 and TRBJ1-1; no firm D call. The CDR3 runs 13 residues. CDR1 and CDR2 from the germline V gene are SGHRS and YFSETQ. Trimming stripped 0 bases from V and 5 bases from J, with 8 bases between. The CDR3 bases are TGCGCCAGCAGCTTGGGTACGGGAACTGAAGCTTTCTTT. Residues: CASSLGTGTEAFF.

V is TRBV7-9 and J is TRBJ2-5; 7 positions match TRBD2. CDR3 size: 16 residues. Germline V gene data show CDR1 as SEHNR and CDR2 as FQNEAQ (reference sequence). The trim removed 5 bases at V and 1 base at J, leaving 10 bases unmatched. Here the CDR3 reads CASSLGPSSGQETQYF. Here the CDR3 DNA reads TGTGCCAGCAGCCTGGGCCCCTCTAGCGGCCAAGAGACCCAGTACTTC.

The V gene is TRBV27, the J gene TRBJ2-3, with 7 bases that match TRBD1. CDR3 length: 15 residues. V shed 2 bases, J shed 10 bases, and the junction held 12 bases outside the gene matches. The germline CDR1 and CDR2 sequences are MNHEY and SMNVEV (reference sequence). The CDR3 coding sequence is TGTGCCAGCAGTTTAGGTCAGGGGGTGGCAAATCCGCAGTATTTT. The encoded protein is CASSLGQGVANPQYF.